This is a list of T cell receptor beta chains from one sample in a study of blood T cell repertoires in COVID-19. Profiling relied on immunoSEQ multiplex PCR, and the TCRdb table lists in-frame clones only, not all of them. This sample has fewer than 25,000 clones, with about 89% found just once. Sequenced sample: peripheral blood. These receptors were taken from a human donor in a cohort sampled during active COVID-19. Each CDR3 is given with its conserved first and last residue. D genes are given only for firm matches. Size tells how often a clone was seen (once, few, many) or the class of an expanded clone, and some rows leave it out.

V gene	CDR3 length	D gene	clone size	J gene	CDR3 protein	CDR3 DNA
TRBV3-1/TRBV3-2	14	TRBD1	NA	TRBJ2-5	CASRDSGGQETQYF	TGTGCCAGCAGGGACTCAGGGGGCCAAGAGACCCAGTACTTC
TRBV5-1	16	TRBD2	NA	TRBJ2-1	CASSLVLAGAYNEQFF	TGCGCCAGCAGCTTGGTTCTAGCGGGAGCTTACAATGAGCAGTTCTTC
TRBV30	15	NA	NA	TRBJ1-2	CAWSVTSRGGGGYTF	TGTGCCTGGAGTGTCACATCAAGAGGAGGAGGGGGCTACACCTTC
TRBV30	15	TRBD2	NA	TRBJ2-1	CAWSKKGLADNEQFF	TGTGCCTGGAGTAAGAAGGGACTAGCGGACAATGAGCAGTTCTTC
TRBV7-6	16	TRBD1	NA	TRBJ2-5	CASSLVRTGNQETQYF	TGTGCCAGCAGCTTAGTCCGGACAGGGAACCAAGAGACCCAGTACTTC
TRBV19	18	TRBD1	NA	TRBJ2-6	CASSPPRQGGTGANVLTF	TGTGCCAGTAGTCCCCCTCGACAGGGGGGAACTGGGGCCAACGTCCTGACTTTC
TRBV10-3	15	NA	NA	TRBJ1-1	CAIRALMGQNTEAFF	TGTGCCATCAGAGCCCTAATGGGCCAGAACACTGAAGCTTTCTTT
TRBV7-9	17	TRBD1	NA	TRBJ1-1	CASSPWVIQGGDTEAFF	TGTGCCAGCAGCCCTTGGGTTATTCAGGGGGGAGACACTGAAGCTTTCTTT
TRBV6-5	14	NA	NA	TRBJ1-1	CASSPGSQNTEAFF	TGTGCCAGCAGCCCGGGGAGCCAGAACACTGAAGCTTTCTTT
TRBV28	16	NA	NA	TRBJ2-7	CASSLTQGGGSYEQYF	TGTGCCAGCAGTCTTACACAGGGGGGAGGGTCCTACGAGCAGTACTTC
TRBV28	12	NA	NA	TRBJ1-1	CASSLFGQRAFF	TGTGCCAGCAGTTTATTTGGACAGCGAGCTTTCTTT
TRBV30	14	NA	NA	TRBJ2-1	CASALERFYNEQFF	TGTGCCTCCGCCCTAGAGAGATTTTACAATGAGCAGTTCTTC
TRBV24-1	15	TRBD1	NA	TRBJ2-1	CATSDGGTGYNEQFF	TGTGCCACCAGTGACGGAGGGACAGGGTACAATGAGCAGTTCTTC
TRBV4-2	16	TRBD2	NA	TRBJ2-7	CASSQGTGTSGLRQYF	TGTGCCAGCAGCCAAGGGACCGGGACTAGCGGCCTAAGGCAGTACTTC
TRBV5-4	13	NA	NA	TRBJ2-1	CASSPWTDNEQFF	TGTGCCAGCAGCCCCTGGACAGACAATGAGCAGTTCTTC
TRBV5-8	14	TRBD1	NA	TRBJ2-7	CASRLGQGFYEQYF	TGTGCCAGCAGACTCGGACAGGGGTTCTACGAGCAGTACTTC
TRBV2	14	NA	NA	TRBJ1-6	CASSLDGGNSPLHF	TGTGCCAGCAGCCTCGACGGGGGGAATTCACCCCTCCACTTT
TRBV5-1	15	TRBD2	once	TRBJ2-2	CASSPGTGGTGELFF	TGCGCCAGCAGCCCTGGAACGGGAGGCACCGGGGAGCTGTTTTTT
TRBV28	15	NA	NA	TRBJ1-1	CASSPPSQMNTEAFF	TGTGCCAGCAGTCCCCCCTCACAGATGAACACTGAAGCTTTCTTT
TRBV12-3/TRBV12-4	11	NA	once	TRBJ1-1	CASRGGSEAFF	TGTGCCAGCAGGGGAGGGAGTGAAGCTTTCTTT
TRBV27	15	TRBD2	NA	TRBJ2-7	CASSRGLAAAYEQYF	TGTGCCAGCAGTCGTGGACTAGCCGCAGCCTACGAGCAGTACTTC
TRBV2	13	TRBD1	NA	TRBJ1-6	CAGRDRGNSPLHF	TGTGCCGGACGGGACAGGGGGAATTCACCCCTCCACTTT
TRBV28	17	NA	NA	TRBJ2-7	CASSLFSAGADLYEQYF	TGTGCCAGCAGTTTGTTTTCGGCGGGGGCTGACCTCTACGAGCAGTACTTC
TRBV6-1	15	TRBD2	NA	TRBJ2-7	CASSDERDHSYEQYF	TGTGCCAGCAGTGATGAGCGGGACCACTCCTACGAGCAGTACTTC
TRBV5-1	15	TRBD1	NA	TRBJ1-1	CASSMDRLENTEAFF	TGCGCCAGCAGCATGGACAGGCTCGAGAACACTGAAGCTTTCTTT